One sample yielded the 20 T cell receptor beta chains listed below, sequenced in a study of identical twins. TCRdb itself ran the 5' RACE reads through MiXCR, one entry per CDR3 protein. Of approximately 890,000 distinct CDR3 sequences listed, roughly an eighth are singletons. This sample also belongs to another study, concerning yellow fever vaccine responses in identical twins.

Sequencing used PBMCs. The receptors stem from a woman between 18 and 29 years old in good health.

The chain uses TRBV6-1 and TRBJ2-3; D might be TRBD2 (6 bases). The CDR3 runs to 16 residues. Germline V gene sequence: CDR1 MNHNS, CDR2 SASEGT. Trimming pared 5 bases from V and 2 bases from J, leaving 17 bases between. The CDR3 protein is CASSRRERLDTDTQYF. CDR3 DNA sequence: TGTGCCAGCAGTCGGCGGGAACGGCTTGACACAGATACGCAGTATTTT.

The rearrangement joins TRBV5-1 to TRBJ2-7; TRBD1 matches 8 bases. The junction had 3 bases not matched to a gene; V was cut back by 0 bases and J by 7 bases. Germline assignment: CDR1 SGHRS and CDR2 YFSETQ. CDR3 size: 13 residues. CDR3 DNA: TGCGCCAGCAGCTTGGCAGGGGGCGAAGAGCAGTACTTC. As protein: CASSLAGGEEQYF. The full variable domain, its missing parts supplied by reference TRBV5-1 and TRBJ2-7, is KAGVTQTPRYLIKTRGQQVTLSCSPISGHRSVSWYQQTPGQGLQFLFEYFSETQRNKGNFPGRFSGRQFSNSRSEMNVSTLELGDSALYLCASSLAGGEEQYFGPGTRLTVT.

In this sample, this clonotype turned up a few times. The gene calls are TRBV5-1 and TRBJ2-1; D gene unclear. This CDR3 is built from 18 residues. V was cut by 0 bases and J by 0 bases, with 16 bases left in between. Germline values: CDR1 SGHRS, CDR2 YFSETQ. The chain's CDR3 is CASSLVPLGPSSYNEQFF. In DNA form, the CDR3 reads TGCGCCAGCAGCTTGGTTCCTCTGGGTCCTAGCTCCTACAATGAGCAGTTCTTC.

The V call is TRBV12-5, the J call TRBJ1-5; D is uncertain. CDR1 and CDR2 (germline): LGHNT, FRNRAP. This CDR3 spans 12 amino acids. Between the trimmed V and J ends, which lost 5 bases and 2 bases, there was a span of 4 bases. CDR3 sequence reads: CASGTRNQPQHF. CDR3 sequence (DNA): TGTGCTAGTGGTACTCGCAATCAGCCCCAGCATTTT.

The chain carries TRBV2 and TRBJ2-1; maybe TRBD2 (5 bases). This CDR3 has 14 amino acids. V lost 8 bases to trimming and J lost 7 bases, with 18 bases between them. CDR1 SNHLY and CDR2 FYNNEI come from the germline V gene. Here the CDR3 reads CASLTVGGTNEQFF. CDR3 sequence (DNA): TGTGCCAGCCTTACCGTAGGAGGAACAAATGAGCAGTTCTTC.

This clonotype was counted only a few times. The gene calls are TRBV5-1 and TRBJ2-2; 7 bases fit TRBD1. CDR1 is SGHRS, CDR2 YFSETQ, per germline. V shed 7 bases and J 1 base; nucleotides not matched to a gene: 7. The CDR3 consists of 15 residues. CDR3 in DNA: TGCGCCAGCGAAGTGACAGGGATGAACACCGGGGAGCTGTTTTTT. Translated: CASEVTGMNTGELFF.

The V gene is TRBV23-1, the J gene TRBJ2-1; 11 nucleotides match TRBD2. TRBV23-1 is reported as an ORF; its role is uncertain. The length of the CDR3 is 16 residues. J was trimmed by 7 bases and V by 8 bases; bases with no gene match: 13. For the CDR3, the DNA is TGCGCCAGCCAACCCGGAACTAGCGGGAGAAAGAATGAGCAGTTCTTC. This encodes CASQPGTSGRKNEQFF.

CDR3 sequence: CASRDRATNEQFF. CDR3 nucleotide sequence: TGTGCCAGCAGAGACAGGGCTACGAATGAGCAGTTCTTC. This sequence joins TRBV12-3 or TRBV12-4 and TRBJ2-1; 7 bases fit TRBD1. Trimming at V came to 6 bases and at J to 7 bases, leaving 6 bases not matched to a gene. The CDR3 contains 13 residues.

V gene TRBV6-5 combines with J gene TRBJ2-2, with D possibly being TRBD1 (6 bases). The CDR3 covers 16 residues. Trimming took 2 bases from V and 5 from J, leaving 15 bases between them. Germline values: CDR1 MNHEY, CDR2 SVGAGI. This CDR3 reads CASSYDPQGRTGELFF. DNA for the CDR3: TGTGCCAGCAGTTACGACCCTCAGGGGCGTACCGGGGAGCTGTTTTTT.

This sequence joins TRBV6-1 and TRBJ2-5, with 7 bases aligning to TRBD2. This CDR3 comprises 13 residues. The V gene end was trimmed by 2 bases and the J gene end by 4 bases; junction bases not matched to a gene: 1. Germline-derived CDR1 and CDR2 are MNHNS and SASEGT. This CDR3 is CASSEWGGETQYF. The CDR3 coding sequence is TGTGCCAGCAGTGAATGGGGGGGAGAGACCCAGTACTTC.

In its sample, this clonotype was seen a few times. This chain uses TRBV2 with TRBJ2-7; the match to TRBD2 covers 7 bases. Germline values: CDR1 SNHLY, CDR2 FYNNEI. The CDR3 is 13 amino acids. V trimming: 10 bases; J trimming: 0 bases; junction bases outside the gene matches: 6. Here the CDR3 DNA reads TGTGCCACCAACGGCGGGAGCTCCTACGAGCAGTACTTC. This sequence encodes CATNGGSSYEQYF.

The chain uses TRBV11-2 and TRBJ2-3, with D perhaps being TRBD1 or TRBD2 (5 bases each). Trimming shortened V by 1 base and J by 6 bases, and 17 bases separated the two germline ends. Germline-derived CDR1 and CDR2 are SGHAT and FQNNGV. This CDR3 contains 16 residues. Here the CDR3 reads CASSLVVGVGTDTQYF. In nucleotides, the CDR3 is TGTGCCAGCAGCTTAGTTGTGGGGGTAGGAACGGATACGCAGTATTTT. Variable domain in full (rest from reference TRBV11-2 and TRBJ2-3): EAGVAQSPRYKIIEKRQSVAFWCNPISGHATLYWYQQILGQGPKLLIQFQNNGVVDDSQLPKDRFSAERLKGVDSTLKIQPAKLEDSAVYLCASSLVVGVGTDTQYFGPGTRLTVL.

At least ten counts were recorded for this clonotype. The chain is built from TRBV11-2 and TRBJ2-1; the match to TRBD2 covers 15 bases. CDR1 and CDR2 (germline): SGHAT, FQNNGV. The ends lost 6 bases at V and 1 base at J; junction bases unmatched: 7. The CDR3 sequence is 18 residues long. The CDR3 reads CASSSQGLAGGSYNEQFF. Here the CDR3 DNA reads TGTGCCAGCAGTAGTCAGGGACTAGCGGGAGGTTCCTACAATGAGCAGTTCTTC.

V and J are TRBV4-1 and TRBJ2-7, with no clear D. V was pared by 0 bases and J by 2 bases, with 14 bases between. CDR1 MGHRA and CDR2 YSYEKL come from the germline V gene. This CDR3 spans 16 amino acids. The CDR3 coding sequence is TGCGCCAGCAGCCAAGATTGGGTAGGGTTGACCTACGAGCAGTACTTC. Residues: CASSQDWVGLTYEQYF.

This clonotype was observed a handful of times. The rearrangement joins TRBV20-1 to TRBJ1-5; D uncertain. Germline values: CDR1 DFQATT, CDR2 SNEGSKA (reference sequence). Trimming left V 0 bases short and J 10 bases short, with 10 bases between. The CDR3 spans 12 residues. CDR3 coding DNA: TGCAGTGCTAGAGATAAGCCTGGACCCCAGCATTTT. Its protein product is CSARDKPGPQHF.

This clonotype was found a few times. V usage is TRBV5-1 and J usage is TRBJ1-4; 9 nucleotides agree with TRBD1. This CDR3 has 15 amino acids. J was trimmed by 4 bases and V by 5 bases; bases with no gene match: 6. CDR1 is SGHRS, CDR2 YFSETQ, per germline. The CDR3 sequence is CASRDRGLVNEKLFF. CDR3 DNA sequence: TGCGCCAGCAGGGACAGGGGACTGGTTAATGAAAAACTGTTTTTT.

This chain links TRBV3-1 with TRBJ2-3; 13 nucleotides align to TRBD2. Germline V gene sequence: CDR1 LGHDT, CDR2 YNNKEL (reference sequence). With V trimmed by 6 bases and J by 2 bases, 8 bases remained unmatched. The CDR3 sequence is 17 residues long. CDR3 nucleotides: TGTGCCAGCAGGGGTGGACTAGCGGGGGCTACCACAGATACGCAGTATTTT. Translated, it gives CASRGGLAGATTDTQYF.

The J gene is TRBJ2-1, the V gene TRBV6-1; 10 nucleotides match TRBD2. The V and J ends lost 8 bases and 6 bases, in that order; junction bases with no gene match: 10. The CDR3 contains 15 residues. Germline CDR1 is MNHNS and CDR2 is SASEGT. The CDR3 DNA follows: TGTGCCAGCGGCACCGGCAGACTAGCGGGCAATGAGCAGTTCTTC. Residues: CASGTGRLAGNEQFF.

This clonotype was counted ten times or more. V gene TRBV7-9 combines with J gene TRBJ2-3, with 8 nucleotides matching TRBD2. CDR1 and CDR2 (germline): SEHNR, FQNEAQ (reference sequence). The CDR3 has 14 residues. J was trimmed by 5 bases and V by 2 bases; bases with no gene match: 3. CDR3 nucleotides: TGTGCCAGCAGCTTACCGGGACTAGGAGATACGCAGTATTTT. This translates into CASSLPGLGDTQYF.

A few counts support this clonotype. V gene TRBV12-3 or TRBV12-4 combines with J gene TRBJ1-1, with 9 bases fitting TRBD1. This CDR3 contains 17 residues. The V segment lost 4 bases and the J segment 13 bases; nucleotides outside the gene matches: 22. This CDR3 is CASSSLAGTGFEYQGFF. The CDR3 DNA sequence: TGTGCCAGCAGTTCGTTAGCCGGGACAGGGTTTGAGTATCAAGGTTTCTTT.